Presented here are 27 T cell receptor beta chains from one specimen sequenced in a study of human T cells and chemical hapten exposure. TCRdb reprocessed the 5' RACE reads with MiXCR, giving one entry per CDR3 protein. The table has around 82,000 distinct CDR3 sequences, about 7.7% seen once; the top ten hold 2% to 2.5%. Unfractionated whole blood served as the source for total RNA extraction. These receptors were taken from a male donor in good health.

Ten or more counts support this clonotype. The gene calls are TRBV10-1 and TRBJ2-7; D gene unclear. Germline V gene lookup returns CDR1 WNHNN and CDR2 SYGVQD (reference sequence). This CDR3 contains 13 residues. V was shortened by 6 bases and J by 3 bases, with 12 bases between the two germline ends. The CDR3 DNA reads TGCGCCAGCAGCCCGGACCTACACTACGAGCAGTACTTC. Protein product: CASSPDLHYEQYF.

This clonotype appeared many times. The gene calls are TRBV6-2 or TRBV6-3 and TRBJ2-6; the D gene is possibly TRBD2 (6 bases). There are 15 residues in the CDR3. With 4 bases removed from V and 2 bases from J, the gap between germline ends came to 9 bases. Germline CDR1 and CDR2: MNHEY and SVGEGT. The CDR3, as DNA: TGTGCCAGCAGTTCCGGGGGAGCTGGGGCCAACGTCCTGACTTTC. It encodes CASSSGGAGANVLTF.

The table lists this clonotype with a few counts. The chain uses TRBV12-3 or TRBV12-4 and TRBJ1-6, with a weak D call TRBD1 (6 bases). The CDR3 has 16 amino acids. V was cut by 5 bases and J by 9 bases, with 20 bases left in between. CDR3 bases: TGTGCCAGCAGTCCCCGCGGGGGCAGGGATGGTTCACCCCTCCACTTT. It is translated as CASSPRGGRDGSPLHF.

In its sample, this clonotype was seen many times. This chain connects TRBV7-2 to TRBJ2-3; 14 positions agree with TRBD2. CDR3 length: 17 residues. CDR1 and CDR2 (germline): SGHTA, FQGNSA. Trimming took 1 base from V and 4 from J; bases not matched to a gene: 4. The DNA of the CDR3 is TGTGCCAGCAGCTTAGGACTAGCGGGAGGGCGAGCAGATACGCAGTATTTT. It yields the protein CASSLGLAGGRADTQYF. The full variable domain, rest sourced from reference TRBV7-2 and TRBJ2-3, is GAGVSQSPSNKVTEKGKDVELRCDPISGHTALYWYRQSLGQGLEFLIYFQGNSAPDKSGLPSDRFSAERTGGSVSTLTIQRTQQEDSAVYLCASSLGLAGGRADTQYFGPGTRLTVL.

In this sample, this clonotype turned up a few times. The chain is built from TRBV29-1 and TRBJ2-5; D gene uncertain. Germline loops: CDR1 SQVTM, CDR2 ANQGSEA. The CDR3 loop spans 15 amino acids. V gave up 1 base and J gave up 3 bases, with 15 bases separating them. The DNA of the CDR3 is TGCAGCGTTGAAGGGGTCGGATCGAGGAAAGAGACCCAGTACTTC. Its protein is CSVEGVGSRKETQYF.

This clonotype was observed at least ten times. This chain uses TRBV6-2 or TRBV6-3 with TRBJ2-7, with D tentatively TRBD1 or TRBD2 (5 bases each). CDR3 length equals 13 residues. Germline V gene lookup returns CDR1 MNHEY and CDR2 SVGEGT. The germline V and J ends were trimmed by 11 bases and 6 bases, with 20 bases remaining between them. The CDR3, as DNA: TGTGCCTCAAGAGGGCAGGGTAGGAGCGAGCAGTACTTC. This codes for CASRGQGRSEQYF.

This clonotype was seen at least ten times. This chain uses TRBV11-2 with TRBJ2-1, with 7 bases that match TRBD1. The CDR3 loop spans 15 amino acids. CDR1 and CDR2 from the germline V gene are SGHAT and FQNNGV. The junction had 8 bases not matched to a gene; V was cut back by 1 base and J by 8 bases. CDR3: CASSLGDRVGDEQFF. The DNA for the CDR3 is TGTGCCAGCAGCTTAGGAGACAGGGTCGGGGATGAGCAGTTCTTC.

This clonotype was counted a few times. The chain couples TRBV20-1 to TRBJ1-4; D gene unclear. CDR1 is DFQATT, CDR2 SNEGSKA, per germline (reference sequence). This CDR3 has 17 amino acids. Deletions cut 1 base from V and 3 bases from J, with 18 bases between. CDR3 sequence (DNA): TGCAGTGCTAGAGGGAGGGTCCATACGGTGGCTAATGAAAAACTGTTTTTT. Amino acid sequence: CSARGRVHTVANEKLFF.

The V gene is TRBV18, the J gene TRBJ2-1; 9 bases agree with TRBD2. The J segment lost 10 bases and the V segment lost 2 bases, leaving 9 bases of the junction unmatched. This CDR3 spans 15 amino acids. From germline, CDR1 is KGHSH and CDR2 LQKENI. CDR3 coding DNA: TGTGCCAGCTCACCAGTGGCTAGCGGGAAAGGGGAGCAGTTCTTC. Translated, it gives CASSPVASGKGEQFF.

This clonotype was recorded at least ten times. This chain joins TRBV7-6 and TRBJ2-6; 7 bases are a match to TRBD1. Germline assignment: CDR1 SGHVS and CDR2 FNYEAQ. The CDR3 totals 18 residues. The V and J ends lost 5 bases and 0 bases, in that order; junction bases with no gene match: 10. In DNA form, the CDR3 reads TGTGCCAGCAGCCCGCGACAGGGTACTTACTCTGGGGCCAACGTCCTGACTTTC. The encoded protein is CASSPRQGTYSGANVLTF.

This clonotype showed up just a few times. V gene TRBV12-3 or TRBV12-4 combines with J gene TRBJ2-7; 8 positions match TRBD1. This CDR3 region has 15 residues. The trim removed 3 bases at V and 6 bases at J, leaving 10 bases unmatched. CDR3: CASSFGTVQGGEQYF. The DNA of the CDR3 is TGTGCCAGCAGTTTTGGGACAGTACAGGGGGGCGAGCAGTACTTC.

This clonotype was seen a handful of times. This rearrangement joins TRBV9 to TRBJ2-7; TRBD1 is a possible D gene (6 bases). The CDR3 is 13 amino acids. Trimming removed 4 bases at V and 3 bases at J, with 11 bases between. Per the germline V gene, CDR1 is SGDLS and CDR2 is YYNGEE. CDR3 amino acids: CASSPQQGYEQYF. The CDR3 nucleotides read TGTGCCAGCAGCCCTCAACAGGGCTACGAGCAGTACTTC.

The chain has TRBV6-5 and TRBJ1-2, with 7 bases lining up with TRBD1. This CDR3 contains 14 residues. After removal of 2 bases from V and 4 bases from J, the junction contained 4 bases not matched to a gene. From germline, CDR1 is MNHEY and CDR2 SVGAGI. This chain's CDR3 is CASSYDRAPYGYTF. DNA of the CDR3: TGTGCCAGCAGTTACGACAGGGCGCCCTATGGCTACACCTTC.

The chain uses TRBV15 and TRBJ1-6; the D is unclear. The germline V and J ends were trimmed by 0 bases and 6 bases, with 9 bases remaining between them. This CDR3 region has 15 residues. Germline CDR1 reads LNHNV; CDR2 reads YYDKDF (reference sequence). DNA of the CDR3: TGTGCCACCAGCAGAGAGCGGCAGGCTAATTCACCCCTCCACTTT. This sequence encodes CATSRERQANSPLHF.

The chain couples TRBV5-8 to TRBJ1-5; maybe TRBD1 (6 bases). The V end was cut by 2 bases, the J end by 2 bases, with 8 bases between. Germline CDR1 reads SGHTS; CDR2 reads YDEGEE. The CDR3 runs 14 residues. In nucleotides, the CDR3 is TGTGCCAGCAGCTTACAGGGAGGCAATCAGCCCCAGCATTTT. As protein: CASSLQGGNQPQHF.

This chain links TRBV5-1 with TRBJ2-5; D unresolved. Looked up from germline, CDR1 is SGHRS and CDR2 is YFSETQ. The CDR3 contains 14 residues. V was trimmed by 4 bases and J by 5 bases, leaving 15 bases between them. CDR3 nucleotide sequence: TGCGCCAGCAGCCCAACTACTACGAGGGAGACCCAGTACTTC. Residues: CASSPTTTRETQYF. Using reference TRBV5-1 and TRBJ2-5 for the parts outside the CDR3, the full variable domain is KAGVTQTPRYLIKTRGQQVTLSCSPISGHRSVSWYQQTPGQGLQFLFEYFSETQRNKGNFPGRFSGRQFSNSRSEMNVSTLELGDSALYLCASSPTTTRETQYFGPGTRLLVL.

This clonotype came up a few times. The chain carries TRBV12-3 or TRBV12-4 and TRBJ2-1; 7 nucleotides line up with TRBD2. This CDR3 region has 14 residues. V gave up 4 bases and J gave up 6 bases; unmatched junction bases: 6. The CDR3 DNA follows: TGTGCCAGCAGTTCCGGGGGGAGGTTCAATGAGCAGTTCTTC. It codes for CASSSGGRFNEQFF.

This clonotype was seen only a few times. The chain uses TRBV5-4 and TRBJ2-7; weak D call: TRBD2 (6 bases). Trimming shortened V by 4 bases and J by 2 bases, and 13 bases separated the two germline ends. CDR1 is SGHNT and CDR2 is YYREEE in the germline V gene (reference sequence). The length of the CDR3 is 14 residues. The CDR3 sequence is CASSPDREPYEQYF. The CDR3 region has the DNA TGTGCCAGCAGCCCCGACCGGGAGCCCTACGAGCAGTACTTC.

CDR3 sequence: CASSLLLGGSRNYEQYF. The DNA of the CDR3 is TGTGCCAGCAGTTTACTCTTAGGAGGGTCTCGGAACTACGAGCAGTACTTC. V is TRBV12-3 or TRBV12-4 and J is TRBJ2-7; possible D gene TRBD2, 6 bases. There are 17 residues in the CDR3. Trimming removed 2 bases at V and 3 bases at J, with 20 bases between.

This chain connects TRBV7-8 to TRBJ1-1, with D unclear. This CDR3 is 15 amino acids long. Germline loops: CDR1 SGHVS, CDR2 FQNEAQ. With 5 bases removed from V and 4 bases from J, the gap between germline ends came to 17 bases. The CDR3 is CASSRGPGYITEAFF. CDR3 coding DNA: TGTGCCAGCAGCAGAGGACCGGGTTATATCACTGAAGCTTTCTTT. Together with reference TRBV7-8 and TRBJ1-1, the CDR3 gives the full variable domain: GAGVSQSPRYKVAKRGQDVALRCDPISGHVSLFWYQQALGQGPEFLTYFQNEAQLDKSGLPSDRFFAERPEGSVSTLKIQRTQQEDSAVYLCASSRGPGYITEAFFGQGTRLTVV.

The rearrangement uses TRBV30 and TRBJ1-2; D is perhaps TRBD1 (5 bases). Trimming pared 3 bases from V and 6 bases from J, leaving 14 bases between. Germline-derived CDR1 and CDR2 are GTSNPN and SVGIG (reference sequence). This CDR3 contains 13 residues. CDR3 in amino acids: CAWSTGLKDGYTF. For the CDR3, the DNA is TGTGCCTGGAGCACAGGATTGAAGGATGGCTACACCTTC.

CDR3 nucleotide sequence: TGTGCCAGCCGGGGCCCGGACTACGAGCAGTACTTC. It yields the protein CASRGPDYEQYF. The genes are TRBV27 and TRBJ2-7; D may correspond to TRBD1 or TRBD2 (5 bases each). Trimming pared 8 bases from V and 3 bases from J, leaving 11 bases between. This CDR3 has 12 residues. The germline V gene has CDR1 MNHEY and CDR2 SMNVEV (reference sequence).

The rearrangement links TRBV27 to TRBJ1-1, with D hard to call. The CDR3 length is 14 residues. Germline-derived CDR1 and CDR2 are MNHEY and SMNVEV (reference sequence). The ends were cut back, 2 bases at V and 0 bases at J, with 7 bases in the middle. CDR3 amino acids: CASSLTPLNTEAFF. CDR3 nucleotide sequence: TGTGCCAGCAGTTTAACCCCCTTGAACACTGAAGCTTTCTTT.

This clonotype has at least ten counts. V and J are TRBV7-8 and TRBJ2-5; the D gene is possibly TRBD1 (5 bases). This CDR3 comprises 18 residues. V gave up 6 bases and J gave up 9 bases, with 32 bases separating them. Germline assignment: CDR1 SGHVS and CDR2 FQNEAQ. CDR3 protein: CASSFNVGQPDLVRSQYF. CDR3 DNA: TGTGCCAGCAGTTTTAATGTGGGGCAACCAGACCTGGTTCGATCCCAGTACTTC. Together with reference TRBV7-8 and TRBJ2-5, the CDR3 gives the full variable domain: GAGVSQSPRYKVAKRGQDVALRCDPISGHVSLFWYQQALGQGPEFLTYFQNEAQLDKSGLPSDRFFAERPEGSVSTLKIQRTQQEDSAVYLCASSFNVGQPDLVRSQYFGPGTRLLVL.

This clonotype has a handful of counts. The J gene is TRBJ1-1, the V gene TRBV4-1, with D maybe TRBD1 (5 bases). The V gene's germline CDR1 is MGHRA and CDR2 YSYEKL. Trimming took 3 bases from V and 2 from J, leaving 22 bases between them. The CDR3 sequence is 18 residues long. The CDR3 DNA reads as TGCGCCAGCAGCCACCTGGGGACTCAGACACGAGTTAACACTGAAGCTTTCTTT. Its translation: CASSHLGTQTRVNTEAFF.

This clonotype was detected only a few times. The gene calls are TRBV2 and TRBJ1-2; D is possibly TRBD1 (6 bases). The CDR3 runs to 15 residues. Germline values: CDR1 SNHLY, CDR2 FYNNEI. The germline V and J ends were trimmed by 10 bases and 3 bases, with 21 bases remaining between them. CDR3 DNA sequence: TGTGCCACCGTAGGTGGGCAGGGGAGAGACTATGGCTACACCTTC. Its protein product is CATVGGQGRDYGYTF.

The chain uses TRBV12-3 or TRBV12-4 and TRBJ1-1; perhaps TRBD1 as D (6 bases). The V end was cut by 3 bases, the J end by 2 bases, with 13 bases between. CDR3 length: 15 residues. The CDR3 region has the DNA TGTGCCAGCAGTTTCCCGAGCAGGGGAAACACTGAAGCTTTCTTT. Its protein is CASSFPSRGNTEAFF.